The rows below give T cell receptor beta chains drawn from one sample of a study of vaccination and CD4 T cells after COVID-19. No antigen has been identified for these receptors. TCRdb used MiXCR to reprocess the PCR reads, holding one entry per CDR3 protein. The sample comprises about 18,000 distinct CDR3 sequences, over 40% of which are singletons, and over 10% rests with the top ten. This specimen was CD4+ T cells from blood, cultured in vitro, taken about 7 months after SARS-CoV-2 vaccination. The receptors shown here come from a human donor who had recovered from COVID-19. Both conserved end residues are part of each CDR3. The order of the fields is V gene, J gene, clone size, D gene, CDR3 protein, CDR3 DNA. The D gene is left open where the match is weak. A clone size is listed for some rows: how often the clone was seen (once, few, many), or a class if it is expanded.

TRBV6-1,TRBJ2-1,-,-,CASSDRSYNEQFF,TGTGCCAGCAGTGATCGCTCCTACAATGAGCAGTTCTTC
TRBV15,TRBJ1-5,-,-,CATSSLVNQPQHF,TGTGCCACCAGCAGCCTCGTAAATCAGCCCCAGCATTTT
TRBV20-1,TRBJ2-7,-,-,CSAGGSVSYEQYF,TGCAGTGCTGGTGGGAGCGTCTCCTACGAGCAGTACTTC
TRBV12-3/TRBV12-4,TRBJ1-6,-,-,CASSLEAGSNSPLHF,TGTGCCAGCAGTTTAGAAGCAGGGAGTAATTCACCCCTCCACTTT
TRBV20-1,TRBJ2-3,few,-,CSAATERDTQYF,TGCAGTGCCGCGACCGAGAGGGATACGCAGTATTTT
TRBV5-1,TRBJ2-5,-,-,CASTEQQETQYF,TGCGCCAGCACTGAGCAGCAAGAGACCCAGTACTTC
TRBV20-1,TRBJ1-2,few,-,CSARENSGYTF,TGCAGTGCCAGGGAGAATAGTGGCTACACCTTC
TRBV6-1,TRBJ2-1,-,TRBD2,CASISGGNNEQFF,TGTGCCAGCATCAGCGGGGGAAACAATGAGCAGTTCTTC
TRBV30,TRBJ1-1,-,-,CAWSVRTPEAFF,TGTGCCTGGAGTGTTCGGACTCCCGAAGCTTTCTTT
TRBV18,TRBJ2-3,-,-,CASSKQNADTQYF,TGTGCCAGCTCGAAACAAAACGCAGATACGCAGTATTTT
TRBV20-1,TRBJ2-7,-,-,CSARDTGSYEQYF,TGCAGTGCTAGAGATACGGGATCCTACGAGCAGTACTTC
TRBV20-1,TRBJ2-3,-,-,CSPKTWFGTDTQYF,TGCAGTCCAAAGACGTGGTTCGGGACAGATACGCAGTATTTT
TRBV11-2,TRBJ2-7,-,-,CASSHQKGEQYF,TGTGCCAGCAGCCATCAAAAGGGCGAGCAGTACTTC
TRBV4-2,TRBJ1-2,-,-,CASSTGQRANYGYTF,TGTGCCAGCAGCACCGGACAGAGAGCTAACTATGGCTACACCTTC
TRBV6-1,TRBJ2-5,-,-,CASSERWVQETQYF,TGTGCCAGCAGTGAGCGGTGGGTTCAAGAGACCCAGTACTTC
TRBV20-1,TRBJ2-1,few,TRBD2,CSASPRTSGDNEQFF,TGCAGTGCTAGCCCCAGGACTAGCGGGGACAATGAGCAGTTCTTC
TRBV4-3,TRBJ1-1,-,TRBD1,CASSQQTGVPEAFF,TGCGCCAGCAGCCAACAGACAGGGGTACCTGAAGCTTTCTTT
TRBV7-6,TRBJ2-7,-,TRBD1,CASSPGTTGTGPYEQYF,TGTGCCAGCAGCCCTGGAACAACCGGGACAGGGCCCTACGAGCAGTACTTC
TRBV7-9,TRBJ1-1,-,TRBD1,CASSTRDRGGTEAFF,TGTGCCAGCAGCACCCGGGACAGAGGAGGCACTGAAGCTTTCTTT
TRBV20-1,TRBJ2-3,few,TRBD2,CSARRETDTQYF,TGCAGTGCTAGGCGGGAGACAGATACGCAGTATTTT
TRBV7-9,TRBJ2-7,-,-,CASSFGGAFSYEQYF,TGTGCCAGCAGCTTTGGCGGGGCCTTCTCCTACGAGCAGTACTTC
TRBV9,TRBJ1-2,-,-,CASSGRGPTNYGYTF,TGTGCCAGCAGCGGCCGTGGCCCTACTAACTATGGCTACACCTTC
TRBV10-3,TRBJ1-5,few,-,CAISPNNQPQHF,TGTGCCATCAGCCCCAACAATCAGCCCCAGCATTTT
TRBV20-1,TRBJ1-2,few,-,CSARVDSNYGYTF,TGCAGTGCTAGAGTGGACAGCAACTATGGCTACACCTTC